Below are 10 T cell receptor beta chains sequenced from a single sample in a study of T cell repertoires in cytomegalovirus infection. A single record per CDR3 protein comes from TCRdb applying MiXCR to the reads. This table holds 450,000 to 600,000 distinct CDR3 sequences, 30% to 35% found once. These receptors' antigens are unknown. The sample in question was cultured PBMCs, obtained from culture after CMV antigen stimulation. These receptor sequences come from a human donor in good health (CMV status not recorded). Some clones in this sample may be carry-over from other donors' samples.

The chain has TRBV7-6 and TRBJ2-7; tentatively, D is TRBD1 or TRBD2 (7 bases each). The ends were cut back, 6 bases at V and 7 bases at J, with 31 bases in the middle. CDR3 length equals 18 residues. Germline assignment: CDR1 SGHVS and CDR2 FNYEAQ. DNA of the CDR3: TGTGCCAGCAGTTCCCGGCGGCGGGGGACAGACGATTATCCTGAGCAGTACTTC. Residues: CASSSRRRGTDDYPEQYF.

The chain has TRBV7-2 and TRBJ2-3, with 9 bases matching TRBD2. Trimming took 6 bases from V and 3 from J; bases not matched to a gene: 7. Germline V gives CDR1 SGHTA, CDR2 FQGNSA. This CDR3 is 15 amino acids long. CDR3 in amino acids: CASSLGGGETDTQYF. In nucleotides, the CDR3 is TGTGCCAGCAGTTTGGGCGGGGGGGAGACAGATACGCAGTATTTT.

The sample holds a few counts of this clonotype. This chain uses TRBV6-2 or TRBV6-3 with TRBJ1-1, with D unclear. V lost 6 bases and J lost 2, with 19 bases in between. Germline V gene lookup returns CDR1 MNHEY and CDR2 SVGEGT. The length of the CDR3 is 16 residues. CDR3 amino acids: CASSLGPSTVNTEAFF. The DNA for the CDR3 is TGTGCCAGCAGCCTCGGACCGAGTACGGTTAACACTGAAGCTTTCTTT.

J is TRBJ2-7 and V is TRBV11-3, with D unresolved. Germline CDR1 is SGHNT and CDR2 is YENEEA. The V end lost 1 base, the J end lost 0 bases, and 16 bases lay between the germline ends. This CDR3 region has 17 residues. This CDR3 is CASSLARVRSDSYEQYF. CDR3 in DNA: TGTGCCAGCAGCTTAGCCCGGGTTCGGTCAGACTCCTACGAGCAGTACTTC.

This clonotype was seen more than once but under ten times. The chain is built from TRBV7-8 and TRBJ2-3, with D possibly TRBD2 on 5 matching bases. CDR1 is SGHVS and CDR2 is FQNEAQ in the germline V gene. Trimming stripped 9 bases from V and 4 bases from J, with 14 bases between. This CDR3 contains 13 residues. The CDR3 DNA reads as TGTGCCAGTGTGGAACTAGAGGCAGATACGCAGTATTTT. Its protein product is CASVELEADTQYF.

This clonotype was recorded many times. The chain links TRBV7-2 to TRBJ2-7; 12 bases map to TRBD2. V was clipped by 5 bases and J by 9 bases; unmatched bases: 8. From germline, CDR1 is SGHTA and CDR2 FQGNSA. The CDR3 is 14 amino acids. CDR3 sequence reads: CASSIGLAGNGQYF. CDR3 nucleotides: TGTGCCAGCAGCATCGGACTAGCGGGGAACGGGCAGTACTTC. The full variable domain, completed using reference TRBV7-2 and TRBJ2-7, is GAGVSQSPSNKVTEKGKDVELRCDPISGHTALYWYRQSLGQGLEFLIYFQGNSAPDKSGLPSDRFSAERTGGSVSTLTIQRTQQEDSAVYLCASSIGLAGNGQYFGPGTRLTVT.

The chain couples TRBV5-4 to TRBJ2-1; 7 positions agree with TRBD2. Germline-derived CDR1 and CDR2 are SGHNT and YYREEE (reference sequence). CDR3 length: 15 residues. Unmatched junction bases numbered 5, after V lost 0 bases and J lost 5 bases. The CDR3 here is CASSLVGLADNEQFF. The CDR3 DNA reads TGTGCCAGCAGCTTGGTTGGGCTAGCGGACAATGAGCAGTTCTTC. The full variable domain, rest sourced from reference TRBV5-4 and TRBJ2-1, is ETGVTQSPTHLIKTRGQQVTLRCSSQSGHNTVSWYQQALGQGPQFIFQYYREEENGRGNFPPRFSGLQFPNYSSELNVNALELDDSALYLCASSLVGLADNEQFFGPGTRLTVL.

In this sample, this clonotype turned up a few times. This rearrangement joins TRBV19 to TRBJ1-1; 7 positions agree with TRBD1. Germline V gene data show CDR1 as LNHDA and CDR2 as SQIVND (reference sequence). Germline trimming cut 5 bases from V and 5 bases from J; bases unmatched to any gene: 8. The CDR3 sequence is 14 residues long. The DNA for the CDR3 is TGTGCCAGTAGTCCATCAGGGGGAGGGACTGAAGCTTTCTTT. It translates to CASSPSGGGTEAFF.

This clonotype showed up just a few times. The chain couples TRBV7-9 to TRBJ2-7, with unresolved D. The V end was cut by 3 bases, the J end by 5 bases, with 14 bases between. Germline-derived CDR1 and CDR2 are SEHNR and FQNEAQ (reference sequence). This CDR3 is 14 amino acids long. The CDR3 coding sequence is TGTGCCAGCAGCTTGCCCGACGGGCTGCACGAGCAGTACTTC. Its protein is CASSLPDGLHEQYF. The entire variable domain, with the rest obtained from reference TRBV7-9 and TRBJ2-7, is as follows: DTGVSQNPRHKITKRGQNVTFRCDPISEHNRLYWYRQTLGQGPEFLTYFQNEAQLEKSRLLSDRFSAERPKGSFSTLEIQRTEQGDSAMYLCASSLPDGLHEQYFGPGTRLTVT.

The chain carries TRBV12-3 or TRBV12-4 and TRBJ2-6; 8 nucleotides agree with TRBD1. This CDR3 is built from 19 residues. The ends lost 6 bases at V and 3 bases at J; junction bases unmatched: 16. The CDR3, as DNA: TGTGCCAGCAGCGCCTGGGGGTGGACAGGGTGGTTTGGGGCCAACGTCCTGACTTTC. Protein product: CASSAWGWTGWFGANVLTF.